These 8 T cell receptor beta chains came from one sample sequenced in a study of shared clonotypes between healthy human individuals (dated by TCRdb to about 2020). For the CD8 naive samples, CD45RO-negative cells were positively selected for CCR7, yielding a CD45RA+CCR7+ population from which TemRA cells were excluded. The library was generated by the immunoSEQ multiplex PCR assay. What TCRdb holds here is the immuneACCESS table cut down to in-frame rearrangements. Part of the clones is not present; checked against another copy, under half of the missing clones reflect an unresolved V gene, and the others are unexplained. This sample gives 1.5 million to 2.5 million clones in total; roughly 94% of them show up just once. In total, the top ten clones hold more than 0.9% of the sample. What was sequenced was naive CD8+ T cells sorted from blood. The cell subset or site tag for this specimen amounts to: CD45RA+CCR7+. The receptors were sampled from a man between 18 and 29 years old in good health.

This clone was found once. The genes are TRBV30 and TRBJ2-7; D call uncertain. The V gene lost 0 bases and the J gene lost 4 bases, with 13 bases spanning the gap. CDR3 length equals 14 residues. Germline values: CDR1 GTSNPN, CDR2 SVGIG (reference sequence). CDR3: CAWSVGGMSYEQYF. For the CDR3, the DNA is TGTGCCTGGAGTGTTGGTGGGATGAGTTACGAGCAGTACTTC. Using reference TRBV30 and TRBJ2-7 for the parts outside the CDR3, the full variable domain is SQTIHQWPATLVQPVGSPLSLECTVEGTSNPNLYWYRQAAGRGLQLLFYSVGIGQISSEVPQNLSASRPQDRQFILSSKKLLLSDSGFYLCAWSVGGMSYEQYFGPGTRLTVT.

The chain couples TRBV4-1 to TRBJ1-2; D gene unclear. V was pared by 3 bases and J by 0 bases, with 11 bases between. This CDR3 region has 15 residues. Germline assignment: CDR1 MGHRA and CDR2 YSYEKL. CDR3 amino acids: CASSHRHPSNYGYTF. The CDR3 DNA follows: TGCGCCAGCAGCCATCGACATCCCTCTAACTATGGCTACACCTTC.

V usage is TRBV10-1 and J usage is TRBJ1-1; weak D call: TRBD1 (5 bases). Trimming pared 11 bases from V and 5 bases from J, leaving 15 bases between. Germline V gene lookup returns CDR1 WNHNN and CDR2 SYGVQD (reference sequence). This CDR3 region has 12 residues. CDR3 sequence reads: CAHCRARTEAFF. In DNA form, the CDR3 reads TGCGCCCACTGCAGGGCGAGGACTGAAGCTTTCTTT.

As for this clone: Other DNA sequences from this sample encode an identical CDR3 as well. The V gene is TRBV19, the J gene TRBJ2-7; D gene uncertain. V was trimmed by 1 base and J by 3 bases, leaving 7 bases between them. This CDR3 contains 13 residues. Germline V gene lookup returns CDR1 LNHDA and CDR2 SQIVND (reference sequence). The CDR3 DNA reads TGTGCCAGTAGTATAGGGGGAAACTACGAGCAGTACTTC. It specifies CASSIGGNYEQYF.

The chain is built from TRBV29-1 and TRBJ1-5; 7 nucleotides line up with TRBD1. With V trimmed by 3 bases and J by 4 bases, 9 bases remained unmatched. The CDR3 runs 15 residues. Germline V gives CDR1 SQVTM, CDR2 ANQGSEA. CDR3 DNA: TGCAGCGTTGAGGGAGGGGGGACAGATAATCAGCCCCAGCATTTT. Its translation: CSVEGGGTDNQPQHF. Variable domain in full (rest from reference TRBV29-1 and TRBJ1-5): SAVISQKPSRDICQRGTSLTIQCQVDSQVTMMFWYRQQPGQSLTLIATANQGSEATYESGFVIDKFPISRPNLTFSTLTVSNMSPEDSSIYLCSVEGGGTDNQPQHFGDGTRLSIL.

The chain carries TRBV9 and TRBJ2-7; 9 bases are shared with TRBD1. The CDR3 spans 14 residues. CDR1 is SGDLS, CDR2 YYNGEE, per germline. V shed 3 bases and J 4 bases; nucleotides not matched to a gene: 5. The CDR3: CASSGQGEWYEQYF. For the CDR3, the DNA is TGTGCCAGCAGCGGACAGGGGGAATGGTACGAGCAGTACTTC. Combining the CDR3 with reference TRBV9 and TRBJ2-7 gives the whole variable domain DSGVTQTPKHLITATGQRVTLRCSPRSGDLSVYWYQQSLDQGLQFLIQYYNGEERAKGNILERFSAQQFPDLHSELNLSSLELGDSALYFCASSGQGEWYEQYFGPGTRLTVT.

The genes are TRBV30 and TRBJ1-4; possible D gene TRBD1, 5 bases. The CDR3 length is 16 residues. From germline, CDR1 is GTSNPN and CDR2 SVGIG (reference sequence). Trimming left V 1 base short and J 2 bases short, with 14 bases between. In DNA, the CDR3 is TGTGCCTGGAGTGAAAGGTCTGAGGGGACTAATGAAAAACTGTTTTTT. Translated, it gives CAWSERSEGTNEKLFF.

V and J are TRBV27 and TRBJ1-1; 8 bases are a match to TRBD1. This CDR3 comprises 12 residues. Germline V gene lookup returns CDR1 MNHEY and CDR2 SMNVEV (reference sequence). V gave up 3 bases and J gave up 6 bases; unmatched junction bases: 0. CDR3 in amino acids: CASSFRGPEAFF. The CDR3 bases are TGTGCCAGCAGTTTCAGGGGGCCTGAAGCTTTCTTT.